This TCR beta chain was retrieved from a study of cytomegalovirus exposure and HLA in healthy donors (dated by TCRdb to about 2017). Turning to the overall study: According to an earlier analysis of several hundred of the donors, about 180 million T cells yielded 117 million unique TCR beta sequences and about 300 Gb of sequence data. About 280 gigabases of sequencing data and around 80 million unique TCR sequences made up an early release that covered approximately 700 HLA-typed donors. The genetic ancestry cluster associated with self-reported Caucasian donors included about 84% of the 398 genotyped donors. The study aimed to test whether signatures of past pathogen exposure could be identified by cataloging public T cell receptors. The study profiled the T cell repertoires of 666 subjects by immunosequencing and related them to cytomegalovirus serostatus. In addition to the first cohort of several hundred subjects, a separate validation cohort of some 120 different subjects was used. The study combined high-throughput TCR immunosequencing, statistical association of individual TCRs with disease status, and machine learning to predict cytomegalovirus infection status. To study patterns of TCR occurrence, a later analysis re-analyzed previously published TCR beta repertoires from around 700 donors and added high-resolution HLA genotyping. Rather than drawing on any new phenotypic data, the later analysis identified candidate immune exposures from TCR beta sequences and the way those sequences occurred across donors. To decide whether each TCR beta V gene segment behaved as functional or pseudogenic, an earlier analysis of 587 of the donors relied on high-throughput TCR beta sequencing. Alongside the repertoire data, information on donor age, sex, ethnicity and CMV serostatus was compiled. A later genetic analysis took genome-wide SNP genotypes for about 55% of the 666 donors and used that subset as a discovery cohort. All discovery cohort repertoires had been generated on a single sequencing platform. HLA typing covered class I and class II loci at four-digit resolution. The number of donors typed differed by locus, with about 629-630 for A, B, C, DRB1 and DQB1, more than 500 for DQA1, nearly 610 for DPA1, and some 440 for DPB1. Roughly five DR-DQ haplotypes were handled as single units for association and clustering because linkage in the cohort was strong. Among about 410 genotyped donors of the cohort, an average of approximately 240,000 unique TCR beta nucleotide sequences was sequenced per donor, of which 15% to 20% were non-productive. Points the paper makes about the study in general: Because the 87-base-pair reads could not distinguish some IMGT-functional V segments, including TRBV6-2 and TRBV6-3, those segments were excluded. HLA typing was unavailable for some donors at each locus, so association tests used only the typed subset. A later analysis found that HLA-associated TCR beta chains were more clonally expanded and had lower generation probabilities than equally common non-associated chains. Assigning TCR associations to individual alleles was difficult when HLA alleles, especially DR and DQ, strongly co-occurred. Presence/absence analyses assumed roughly uniform sequencing depth across donors, an assumption that may not hold. In a later genetic analysis, fewer N-insertions in productive TCRs were reported among donors in an Asian-associated ancestry cluster than the approximately 630-donor mean. Only TCR beta chains were sequenced in this cohort, and the absence of alpha or paired-chain data limited detectable features. A later analysis found that most CMV-associated TCR beta chains appeared HLA-restricted, with HLA associations seemingly driven largely by CMV exposure. It was suggested by the authors that the approach could potentially be generalized to other disease states and immunological phenotypes. A further reported finding was that TCR beta sequences accurately predicted the HLA-A and HLA-B alleles for most subjects in the first cohort. Linkage disequilibrium might explain the correlated functional status among segregating V segments, but an unknown experimental factor could not be ruled out. In vitro tests confirmed that a few of the cytomegalovirus-associated TCR beta chains recognize cytomegalovirus antigens. In a later genetic analysis, a missense DCLRE1C variant was associated with V-gene and J-gene trimming of TCR beta chains, and the association was replicated in an independent cohort. A group of highly shared sequence variants was considered likely to be a technical artifact of the sequencing pipeline. In a later analysis, some 17,000 TCR beta sequences were associated with specific HLA alleles at a false discovery rate of 0.05. Because counts were too low, 15 to 20 rarely observed V segments, including chromosome 9 orphons, were left out of the earlier analysis of 500 to 650 of the donors. The only immune exposure information available for the cohort was CMV serostatus. Several of the top co-occurrence clusters appeared to be linked to parvovirus B19, influenza, CMV and Epstein-Barr virus, according to a later analysis. A later analysis found that TCR association rates varied across HLA loci, with DRB1 alleles showing the most associated TCRs and HLA-C alleles the fewest. A total of about 180 TCR beta chains were listed by the study as associated with cytomegalovirus. In both the original and validation cohorts, the classifier was reported to diagnose cytomegalovirus status with high specificity and sensitivity. An earlier analysis of approximately 500 of the donors showed that most TCR beta V segments appeared in productive rearrangements either about 87% or about 30% of the time, which broadly matched IMGT annotations. Most TCR sequences were seen in very few donors, while some public TCRs were found in many individuals.

To note about this clone: Its recognized antigen is unknown. There are no base qualities to consult, and no much larger clone falls within one base.

The library relied on the immunoSEQ multiplex PCR assay. For the multiplex PCR, a mixture combining 60 forward primers for TCR Vbeta segments and 13 reverse primers for TCR Jbeta segments was used. The CDR3 region of rearranged TCR beta genes was amplified from genomic DNA by a multiplex PCR assay. On the Illumina HiSeq System, the amplified TCR beta libraries were sequenced as 87-base-pair reads. The authors' analysis ran thus. In a later analysis, tens of millions of unique TCR beta chains were counted across the roughly 610 repertoires, and roughly 10 million of these chains were shared by at least two donors. To remove PCR and sequencing errors, raw reads were error-corrected and collapsed into unique sequences using a nearest-neighbor algorithm that merged closely related sequences. V, D and J gene segments were assigned by aligning CDR3 sequences to IMGT reference sequences. Each retained sequence needed at least a six-nucleotide match to both a V gene segment and a J gene segment. Rearrangements were called productive when the CDR3 lacked stop codons and stayed in frame with V and J; all others were non-productive. Following IMGT convention, CDR3 was defined as the stretch from the second conserved V-encoded cysteine up to the conserved J-encoded phenylalanine. Sequences without an unambiguous match to a single V gene segment were excluded from the earlier analysis of 587 of the donors. In an earlier analysis of 587 of the donors, V segments were called functional above 56.7% productive rearrangements and were called segregating when the between-donor standard deviation exceeded 5%. To diagnose cytomegalovirus status from the catalog of TCR beta chain sequences, a statistical classification framework was built. A later analysis assigned V and J genes by comparing TCR nucleotide sequences with IMGT/GENE-DB human TR gene sequences. Using the TCRdist pipeline, a later analysis assigned CDR3 sequences along with most-parsimonious VDJ recombination scenarios. In a later analysis, each TCR beta chain was defined by its CDR3 amino acid sequence together with its V-gene family, and reads without a unique V-gene family were excluded. As a way to deal with suspected cross-contamination and a sequencing artifact, a later analysis dropped hundreds of nucleotide sequences that were highly shared and had low generation probability. For each public chain, a later analysis derived a clonal expansion index from normalized ranks of inferred template counts within each repertoire. A later analysis computed generation probabilities with a VDJ recombination model fitted to out-of-frame rearrangements, and checked the results against IGoR. In a later analysis, TCR-TCR, TCR-HLA and TCR-CMV co-occurrence was scored with hypergeometric tests, and a repertoire-size bias correction was applied to TCR pairs. In a later analysis, false discovery rates were estimated by permuting HLA or CMV assignments 20 times. In a later analysis, co-occurring TCRs were grouped with DBSCAN, and TCRdist sequence similarity was added when clustering was performed within HLA-allele-positive subsets. Repertoires with fewer than 30,000 or more than 120,000 public chains were left out of co-occurrence clustering, as were about five repertoires with anomalous nucleotide sharing. TCRdb's version of the immuneACCESS table is confined to in-frame rearrangements and falls short of the full clone set. An unresolved V gene accounts for under half of the shortfall where checked; the remainder is of unknown origin. The V and J calls and the clone size are those of that table, but D and trimming were determined from the DNA. A total of 95,000 to 130,000 clones appear in this sample, around 81% of them only once. Together, the top ten hold 3% to 5% of the sample.

The cohort consisted of some 730 healthy bone marrow donors. At the time of sampling, every cohort member was nominally healthy, though immune exposures that went unrecorded were likely present. The donor was CMV seronegative and belonged to the group of over 300 seronegative cohort members. A peripheral blood sample was collected from each donor, and TCR beta sequencing was performed on peripheral blood mononuclear cells. Genomic DNA extraction from the blood cell samples was performed with the Qiagen DNeasy Blood Extraction Kit. The CDR3 starts with the cysteine, ends with the phenylalanine, and has 15 residues. The read is trimmed to its CDR3 DNA, 45 bases read in frame from base 1. At the junction V is shortened by 4 bases and J by 5 bases, with 16 bases in between. From the germline V gene, CDR1 is SGHRS and CDR2 is YFSETQ.

The sequence links TRBV5-1 to TRBJ2-1; a weak D assignment points to TRBD1 (6 bases agree). The sequence derives from a woman aged 30 to 39 in good health and CMV-seronegative. Sequenced: PBMCs. This receptor carries the CDR3 CASSPRPGVHNEQFF. The DNA sequence reads TGCGCCAGCAGCCCTAGGCCAGGGGTACACAATGAGCAGTTCTTC. The full variable domain, completed from the reference TRBV5-1 and TRBJ2-1 proteins outside the CDR3, reads KAGVTQTPRYLIKTRGQQVTLSCSPISGHRSVSWYQQTPGQGLQFLFEYFSETQRNKGNFPGRFSGRQFSNSRSEMNVSTLELGDSALYLCASSPRPGVHNEQFFGPGTRLTVL.